This T cell receptor beta chain was profiled in a study of T cells after yellow fever vaccination. Findings and caveats of the study: Reappearing after the booster were most of the clones from primary vaccination (96% CD4, approximately 89% CD8). There was a small share of clonotypes that showed up in both the CD4 and CD8 compartments.

Template-switching 5'RACE yielded the TCR cDNA; a universal primer site and UMIs were added in the process. In TCRdb, the 5' RACE reads were re-called with MiXCR into one record per CDR3 protein. The sample carries around 500,000 distinct CDR3 sequences, 21% recorded once. This clonotype came up a few times. Antigen unknown. There are 16 residues in the CDR3. V lost 5 bases and J 0 bases, leaving 16 bases between the germline ends. Germline loops: CDR1 SEHNR, CDR2 FQNEAQ (reference sequence). The receptor was derived from a man aged 18 to 35 who received the YFV17D yellow fever vaccine. The material was PBMCs, obtained less than 25 days after the first yellow fever vaccination. This rearrangement joins TRBV7-9 to TRBJ2-5; either TRBD1 or TRBD2 may fit D (5 bases each). The CDR3: CASSPRDGLYQETQYF. CDR3 DNA: TGTGCCAGCAGCCCTCGGGACGGACTCTACCAAGAGACCCAGTACTTC.